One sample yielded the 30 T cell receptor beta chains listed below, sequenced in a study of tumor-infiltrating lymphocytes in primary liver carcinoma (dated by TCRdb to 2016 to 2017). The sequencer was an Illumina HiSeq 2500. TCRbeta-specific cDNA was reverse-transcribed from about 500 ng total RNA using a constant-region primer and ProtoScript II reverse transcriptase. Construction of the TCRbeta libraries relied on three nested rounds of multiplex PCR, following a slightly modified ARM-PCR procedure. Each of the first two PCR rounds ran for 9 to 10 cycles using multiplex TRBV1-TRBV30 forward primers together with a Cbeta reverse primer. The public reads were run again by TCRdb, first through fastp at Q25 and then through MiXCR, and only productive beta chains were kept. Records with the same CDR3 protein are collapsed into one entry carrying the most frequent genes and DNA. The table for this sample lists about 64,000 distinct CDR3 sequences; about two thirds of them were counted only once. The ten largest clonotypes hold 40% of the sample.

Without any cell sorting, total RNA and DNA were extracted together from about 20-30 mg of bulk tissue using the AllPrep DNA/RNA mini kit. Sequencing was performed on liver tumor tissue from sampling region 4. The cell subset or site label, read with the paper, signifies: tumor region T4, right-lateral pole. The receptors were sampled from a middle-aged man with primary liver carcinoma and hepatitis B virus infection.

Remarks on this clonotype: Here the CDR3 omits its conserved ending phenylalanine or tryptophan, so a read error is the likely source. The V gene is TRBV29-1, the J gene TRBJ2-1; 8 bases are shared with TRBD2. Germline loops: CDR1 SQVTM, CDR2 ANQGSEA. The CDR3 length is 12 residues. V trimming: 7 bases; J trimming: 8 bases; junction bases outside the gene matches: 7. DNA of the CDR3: TGCAGCGCCCGCCCGGGGGGGGATGAGCAGTTCCTC. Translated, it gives CSARPGGDEQFL.

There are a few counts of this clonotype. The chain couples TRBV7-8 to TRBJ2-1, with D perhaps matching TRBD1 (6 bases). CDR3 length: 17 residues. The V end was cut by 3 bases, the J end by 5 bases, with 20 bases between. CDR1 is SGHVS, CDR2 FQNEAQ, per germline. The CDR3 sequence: CASSFGQMALRHNEQFF. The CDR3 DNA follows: TGTGCCAGCAGCTTCGGACAGATGGCCCTGAGACACAATGAGCAGTTCTTC.

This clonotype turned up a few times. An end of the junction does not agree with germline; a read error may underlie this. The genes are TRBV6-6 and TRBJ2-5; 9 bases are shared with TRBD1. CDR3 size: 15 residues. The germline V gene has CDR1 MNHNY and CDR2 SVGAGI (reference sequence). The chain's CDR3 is CTSRGTGGFGETQYF. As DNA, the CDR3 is TGTACCAGCAGGGGTACAGGGGGCTTCGGGGAGACCCAGTACTTC.

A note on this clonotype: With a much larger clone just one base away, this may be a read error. This CDR3 is CASSFYATNEKLFF. The CDR3 region has the DNA TGTGCCAGCAGTTTTTATGCAACTAATGAAAAACTGTTTTTT. The J gene is TRBJ1-4, the V gene TRBV28; D not certain. The germline V gene has CDR1 MDHEN and CDR2 SYDVKM. Trimming pared 3 bases from V and 0 bases from J, leaving 5 bases between. This CDR3 comprises 14 residues.

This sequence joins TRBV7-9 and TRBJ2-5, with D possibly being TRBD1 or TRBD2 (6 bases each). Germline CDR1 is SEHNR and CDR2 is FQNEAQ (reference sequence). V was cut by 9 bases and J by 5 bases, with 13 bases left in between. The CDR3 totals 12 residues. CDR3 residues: CASNREAETQYF. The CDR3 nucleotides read TGTGCCAGTAACAGGGAGGCCGAGACCCAGTACTTC.

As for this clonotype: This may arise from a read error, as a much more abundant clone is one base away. Here the CDR3 DNA reads TGCACCAGCAGCTCGGGACTAGCGATCACCTTCCTAAATGAGCAGTTCTTC. Residues: CTSSSGLAITFLNEQFF. The J gene is TRBJ2-1, the V gene TRBV5-1, with 10 bases matching TRBD2. The CDR3 runs to 17 residues. CDR1 and CDR2 (germline): SGHRS, YFSETQ.

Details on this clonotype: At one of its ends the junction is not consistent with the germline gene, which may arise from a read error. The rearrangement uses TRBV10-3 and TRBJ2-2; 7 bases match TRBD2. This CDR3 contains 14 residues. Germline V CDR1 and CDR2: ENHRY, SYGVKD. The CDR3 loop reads CTIRERDGTGELFF. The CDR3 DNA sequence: TGTACCATCAGGGAGCGGGACGGCACCGGGGAGTTGTTTTTT.

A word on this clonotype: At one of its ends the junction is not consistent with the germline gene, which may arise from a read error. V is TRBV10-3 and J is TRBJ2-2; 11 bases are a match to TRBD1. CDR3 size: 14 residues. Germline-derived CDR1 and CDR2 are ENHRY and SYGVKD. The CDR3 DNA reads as TGTGCCATCGGACAGGGGGCTTGGATCGGGGAGTTGTTTTTT. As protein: CAIGQGAWIGELFF.

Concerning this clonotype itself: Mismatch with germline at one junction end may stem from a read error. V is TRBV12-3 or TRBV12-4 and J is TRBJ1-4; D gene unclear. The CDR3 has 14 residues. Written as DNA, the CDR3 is TGTGCCAGGAGTTTATCTGCAGCTAATGAAAAACTGTTTTTT. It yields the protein CARSLSAANEKLFF.

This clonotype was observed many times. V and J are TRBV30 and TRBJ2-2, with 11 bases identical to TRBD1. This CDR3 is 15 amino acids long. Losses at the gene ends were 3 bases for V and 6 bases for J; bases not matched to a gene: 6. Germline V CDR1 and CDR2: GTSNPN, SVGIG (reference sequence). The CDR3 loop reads CAWSWGQGVPGELFF. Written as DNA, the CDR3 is TGTGCCTGGAGCTGGGGACAGGGGGTGCCCGGGGAGCTGTTTTTT.

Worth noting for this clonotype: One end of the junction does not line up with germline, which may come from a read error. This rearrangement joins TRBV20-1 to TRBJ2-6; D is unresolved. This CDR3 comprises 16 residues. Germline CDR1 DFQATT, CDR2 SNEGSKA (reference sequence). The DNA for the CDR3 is TGCAGTGTTAGAGATCTCGGGTCCTCTGGGGCCAACGTCCTGACTTTC. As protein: CSVRDLGSSGANVLTF.

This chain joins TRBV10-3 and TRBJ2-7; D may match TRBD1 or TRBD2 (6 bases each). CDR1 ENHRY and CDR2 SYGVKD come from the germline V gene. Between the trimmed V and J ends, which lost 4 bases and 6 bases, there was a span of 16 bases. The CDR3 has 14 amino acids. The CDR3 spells CAISAGDIRPEQYF. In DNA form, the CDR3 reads TGTGCCATCAGTGCGGGGGACATTAGGCCCGAGCAGTACTTC.

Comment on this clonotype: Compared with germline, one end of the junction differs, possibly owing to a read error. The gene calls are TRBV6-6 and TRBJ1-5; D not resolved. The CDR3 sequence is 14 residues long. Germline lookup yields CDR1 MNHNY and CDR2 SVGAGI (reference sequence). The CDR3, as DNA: TGTACCACAAGGGAGTTTGGTAGCAATCGGCCCCAGCATTTT. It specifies CTTREFGSNRPQHF.

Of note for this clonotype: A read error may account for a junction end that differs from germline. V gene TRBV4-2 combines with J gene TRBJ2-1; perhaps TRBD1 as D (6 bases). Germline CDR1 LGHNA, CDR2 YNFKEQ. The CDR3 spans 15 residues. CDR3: CASSQEDSSYNAQFF. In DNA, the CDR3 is TGTGCCAGTAGCCAAGAGGACAGTAGCTACAATGCGCAGTTCTTC.

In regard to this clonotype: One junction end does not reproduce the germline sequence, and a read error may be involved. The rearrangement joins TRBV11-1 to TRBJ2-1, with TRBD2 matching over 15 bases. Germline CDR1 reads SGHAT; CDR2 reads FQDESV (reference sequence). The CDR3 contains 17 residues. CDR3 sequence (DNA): TGCGCCAGCAGCCTGGGACTAGCGGGAGGAGTTGACAATGGGCAGTTCTTC. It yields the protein CASSLGLAGGVDNGQFF.

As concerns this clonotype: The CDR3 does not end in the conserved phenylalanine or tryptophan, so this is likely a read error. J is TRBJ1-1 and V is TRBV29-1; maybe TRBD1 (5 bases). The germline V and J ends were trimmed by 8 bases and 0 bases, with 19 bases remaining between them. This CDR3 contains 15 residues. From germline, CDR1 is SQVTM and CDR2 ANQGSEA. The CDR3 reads CSTGGGCGMNTEAFL. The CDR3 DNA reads TGCAGCACTGGTGGGGGGTGTGGTATGAACACTGAAGCTTTCTTA.

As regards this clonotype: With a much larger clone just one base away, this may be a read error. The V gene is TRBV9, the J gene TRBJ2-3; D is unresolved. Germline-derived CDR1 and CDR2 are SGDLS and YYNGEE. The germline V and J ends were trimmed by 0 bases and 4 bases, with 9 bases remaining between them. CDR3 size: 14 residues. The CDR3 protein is CASSVALGSDTQYF. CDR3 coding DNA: TGTGCCAGCAGCGTAGCTTTGGGGTCAGATACGCAGTATTTT.

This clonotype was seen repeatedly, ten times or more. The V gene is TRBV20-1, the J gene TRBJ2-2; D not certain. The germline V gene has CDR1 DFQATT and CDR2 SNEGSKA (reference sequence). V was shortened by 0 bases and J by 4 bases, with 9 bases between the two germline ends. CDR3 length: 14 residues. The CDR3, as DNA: TGCAGTGCTAGAGAAGGGTCCCGCACCGGGGAGCTGTTTTTT. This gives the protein CSAREGSRTGELFF.

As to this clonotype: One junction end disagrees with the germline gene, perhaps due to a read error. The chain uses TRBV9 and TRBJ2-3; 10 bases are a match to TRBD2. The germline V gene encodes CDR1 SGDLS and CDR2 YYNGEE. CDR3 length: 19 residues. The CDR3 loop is CASSPRIAGGGTSTNTQYF. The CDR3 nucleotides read TGTGCCAGCAGCCCGAGGATAGCGGGAGGAGGAACTAGCACAAATACGCAGTATTTT.

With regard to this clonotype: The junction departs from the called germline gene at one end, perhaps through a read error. The CDR3 here is CNVAGGRRMNTEAFF. DNA of the CDR3: TGCAACGTTGCAGGGGGCCGGAGGATGAACACTGAAGCTTTCTTT. The chain combines TRBV29-1 with TRBJ1-1, with TRBD1 matching 8 bases. The CDR3 loop spans 15 amino acids. CDR1 and CDR2 from the germline V gene are SQVTM and ANQGSEA.

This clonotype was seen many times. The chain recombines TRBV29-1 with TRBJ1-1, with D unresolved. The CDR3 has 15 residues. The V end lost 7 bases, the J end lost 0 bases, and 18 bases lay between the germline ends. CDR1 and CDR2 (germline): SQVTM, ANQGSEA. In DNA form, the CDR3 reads TGCAGCGCTTCCCCGGGTTGGGCAATGAACACTGAAGCTTTCTTT. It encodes CSASPGWAMNTEAFF.

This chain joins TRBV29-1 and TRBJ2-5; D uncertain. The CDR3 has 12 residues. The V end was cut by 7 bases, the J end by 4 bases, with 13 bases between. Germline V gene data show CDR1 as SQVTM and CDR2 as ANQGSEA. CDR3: CSAGDNRETQYF. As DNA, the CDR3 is TGCAGCGCTGGCGACAACCGAGAGACCCAGTACTTC.

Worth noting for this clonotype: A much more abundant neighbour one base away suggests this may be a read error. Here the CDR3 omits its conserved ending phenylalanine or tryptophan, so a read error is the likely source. CDR3: CASSHRAGGPTYEQYL. The DNA for the CDR3 is TGTGCCAGCAGTCATCGAGCGGGAGGGCCTACCTACGAGCAGTACCTC. J is TRBJ2-7 and V is TRBV6-6, with TRBD2 matching 10 bases. The CDR3 spans 16 residues. In germline, CDR1 is MNHNY, CDR2 SVGAGI (reference sequence). The trim removed 5 bases at V and 2 bases at J, leaving 9 bases unmatched.

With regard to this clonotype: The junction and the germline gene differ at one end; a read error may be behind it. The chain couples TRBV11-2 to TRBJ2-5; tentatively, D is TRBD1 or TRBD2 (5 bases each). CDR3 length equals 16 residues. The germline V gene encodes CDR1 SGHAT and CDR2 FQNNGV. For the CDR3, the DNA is TGTGCCAGCAGCCGAACTCCTGGTGGGGGAAAAGAGACCCAGTGCTTC. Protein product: CASSRTPGGGKETQCF.

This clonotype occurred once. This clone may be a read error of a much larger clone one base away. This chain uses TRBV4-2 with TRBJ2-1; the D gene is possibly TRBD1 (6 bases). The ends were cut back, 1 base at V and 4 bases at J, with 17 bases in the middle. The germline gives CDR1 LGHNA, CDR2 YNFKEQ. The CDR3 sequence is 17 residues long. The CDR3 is CASSQAGASRRYNEQFF. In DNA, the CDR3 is TGTGCCAGCAGCCAAGCAGGGGCTAGCAGGAGGTACAATGAGCAGTTCTTC.

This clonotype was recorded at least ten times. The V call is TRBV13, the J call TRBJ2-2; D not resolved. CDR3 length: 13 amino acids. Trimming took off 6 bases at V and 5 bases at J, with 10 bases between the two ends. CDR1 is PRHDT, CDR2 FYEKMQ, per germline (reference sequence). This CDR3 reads CASSRLGTGELFF. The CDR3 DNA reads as TGTGCCAGCAGTCGCCTAGGAACCGGGGAGCTGTTTTTT.

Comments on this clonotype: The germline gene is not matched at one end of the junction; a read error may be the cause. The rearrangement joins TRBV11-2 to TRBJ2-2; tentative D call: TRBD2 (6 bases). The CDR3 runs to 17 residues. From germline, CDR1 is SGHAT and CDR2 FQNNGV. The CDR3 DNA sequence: TGTGCCAGCAGCTTTGCACCAGGAGGGGCGAACACCGGGGAGCTGTTTTTC. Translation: CASSFAPGGANTGELFF.

The CDR3 bases are TGCGCCAGCAGCATGTCTAGCGGGAGTGCAGATACGCAGTATTTT. This codes for CASSMSSGSADTQYF. The V gene is TRBV5-1, the J gene TRBJ2-3; 10 bases fit TRBD2. This CDR3 region has 15 residues. Germline values: CDR1 SGHRS, CDR2 YFSETQ. The junction had 6 bases not matched to a gene; V was cut back by 4 bases and J by 4 bases.

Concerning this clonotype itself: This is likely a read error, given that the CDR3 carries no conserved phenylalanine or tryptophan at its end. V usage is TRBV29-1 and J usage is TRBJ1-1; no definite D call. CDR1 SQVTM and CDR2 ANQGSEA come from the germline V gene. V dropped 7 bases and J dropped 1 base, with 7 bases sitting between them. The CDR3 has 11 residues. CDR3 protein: CSAIENTEAFY. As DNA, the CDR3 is TGCAGCGCTATCGAGAACACTGAAGCTTTCTAT.

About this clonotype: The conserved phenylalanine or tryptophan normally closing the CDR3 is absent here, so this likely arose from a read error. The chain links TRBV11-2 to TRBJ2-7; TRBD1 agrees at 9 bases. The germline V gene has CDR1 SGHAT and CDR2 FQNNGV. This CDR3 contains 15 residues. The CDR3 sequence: CTISQGTGRTYEQYL. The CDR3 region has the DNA TGTACCATCAGCCAAGGGACAGGGAGAACCTACGAGCAGTACCTC.